Given below is one T cell receptor (beta chain) in context. What it binds is unknown. V was shortened by 5 bases and J by 7 bases, with 11 bases between the two germline ends. CDR1 and CDR2 from the germline V gene are LNHDA and SQIVND (reference sequence). There are 12 residues in the CDR3. Vbeta (60) and Jbeta (13) primers were used in the PCR. This table comes from immunoSEQ multiplex PCR, and its TCRdb copy is limited to in-frame clones, with some not included. The table includes around 200,000 clones, roughly 80% detected once. These data originate in a study of cytomegalovirus exposure and HLA in healthy donors. Despite likely unrecorded immune exposures, the donors were nominally healthy at the time of sampling. General study results and limits: Donor immune exposure was known only as CMV serostatus. Per published reports, the classifier diagnosed cytomegalovirus status with high specificity and sensitivity.

The receptor's source is a man between 35 and 55 years old in good health and CMV-seronegative. Source material: PBMCs. The chain carries TRBV19 and TRBJ1-1; D not certain. The CDR3 is CASSAPGIEAFF. The CDR3 DNA follows: TGTGCCAGTAGTGCCCCCGGGATTGAAGCTTTCTTT.